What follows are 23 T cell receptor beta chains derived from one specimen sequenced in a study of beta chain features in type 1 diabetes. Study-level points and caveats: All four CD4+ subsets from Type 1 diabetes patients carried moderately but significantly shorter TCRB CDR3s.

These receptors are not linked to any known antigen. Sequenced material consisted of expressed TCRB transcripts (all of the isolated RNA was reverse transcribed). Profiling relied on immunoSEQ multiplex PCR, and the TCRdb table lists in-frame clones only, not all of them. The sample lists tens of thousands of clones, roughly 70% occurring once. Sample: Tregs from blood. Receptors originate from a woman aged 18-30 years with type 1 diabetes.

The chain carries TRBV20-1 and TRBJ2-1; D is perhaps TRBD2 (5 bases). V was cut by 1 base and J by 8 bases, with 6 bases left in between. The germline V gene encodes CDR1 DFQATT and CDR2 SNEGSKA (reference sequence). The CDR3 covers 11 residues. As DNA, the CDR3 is TGCAGTGCTAGAGGGGAGTATGAGCAGTTCTTC. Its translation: CSARGEYEQFF.

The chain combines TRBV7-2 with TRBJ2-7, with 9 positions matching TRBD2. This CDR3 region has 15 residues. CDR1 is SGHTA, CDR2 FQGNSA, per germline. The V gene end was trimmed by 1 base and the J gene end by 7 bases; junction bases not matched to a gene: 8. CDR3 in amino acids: CASSLGRLAGVEQYF. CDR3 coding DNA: TGTGCCAGCAGCTTAGGTCGGTTAGCGGGAGTTGAGCAGTACTTC.

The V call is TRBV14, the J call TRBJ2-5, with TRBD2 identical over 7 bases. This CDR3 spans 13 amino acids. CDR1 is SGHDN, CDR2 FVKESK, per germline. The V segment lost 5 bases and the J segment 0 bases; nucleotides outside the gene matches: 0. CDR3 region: CASSGRDQETQYF. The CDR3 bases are TGTGCCAGCAGCGGGAGGGACCAAGAGACCCAGTACTTC.

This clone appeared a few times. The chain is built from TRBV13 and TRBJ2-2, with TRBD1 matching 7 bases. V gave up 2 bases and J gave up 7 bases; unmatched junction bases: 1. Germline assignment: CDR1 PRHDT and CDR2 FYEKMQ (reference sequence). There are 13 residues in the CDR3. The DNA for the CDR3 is TGTGCCAGCAGCTTAAACAGGGGCGGGGAGCTGTTTTTT. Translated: CASSLNRGGELFF.

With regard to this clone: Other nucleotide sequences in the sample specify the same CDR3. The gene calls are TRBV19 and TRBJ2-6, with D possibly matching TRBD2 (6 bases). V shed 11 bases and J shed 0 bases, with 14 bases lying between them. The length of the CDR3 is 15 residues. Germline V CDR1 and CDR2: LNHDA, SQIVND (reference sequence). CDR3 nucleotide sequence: TGTGCCGGCGGGGCCGGACACTCTGGGGCCAACGTCCTGACTTTC. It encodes CAGGAGHSGANVLTF.

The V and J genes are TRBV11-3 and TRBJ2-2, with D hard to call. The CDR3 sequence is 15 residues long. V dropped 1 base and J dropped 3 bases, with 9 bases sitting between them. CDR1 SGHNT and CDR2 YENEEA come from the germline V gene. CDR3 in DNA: TGTGCCAGCAGCTTAGTTGTTCAGTACACCGGGGAGCTGTTTTTT. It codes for CASSLVVQYTGELFF.

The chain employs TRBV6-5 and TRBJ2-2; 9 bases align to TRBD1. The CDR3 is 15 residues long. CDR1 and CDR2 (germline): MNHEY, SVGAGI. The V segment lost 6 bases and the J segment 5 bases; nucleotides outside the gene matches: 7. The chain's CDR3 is CASRPDRGRTGELFF. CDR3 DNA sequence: TGTGCCAGCAGACCCGACAGGGGGAGGACCGGGGAGCTGTTTTTT.

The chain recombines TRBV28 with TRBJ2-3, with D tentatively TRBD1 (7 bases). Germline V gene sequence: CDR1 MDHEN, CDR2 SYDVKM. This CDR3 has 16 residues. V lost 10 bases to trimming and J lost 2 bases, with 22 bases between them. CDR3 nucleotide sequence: TGTGCCATCGATCGGGGGTACAGGGGCCACACAGATACGCAGTATTTT. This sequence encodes CAIDRGYRGHTDTQYF.

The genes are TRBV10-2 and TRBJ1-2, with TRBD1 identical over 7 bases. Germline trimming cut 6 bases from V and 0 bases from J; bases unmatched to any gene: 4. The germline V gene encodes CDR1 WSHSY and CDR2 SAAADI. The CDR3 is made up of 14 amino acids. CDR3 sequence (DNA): TGCGCCAGCAGAAGCGGACAGGCTAACTATGGCTACACCTTC. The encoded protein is CASRSGQANYGYTF.

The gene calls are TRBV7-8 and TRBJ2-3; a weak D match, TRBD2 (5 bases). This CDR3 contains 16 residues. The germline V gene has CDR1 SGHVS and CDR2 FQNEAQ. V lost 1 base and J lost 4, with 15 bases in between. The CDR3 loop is CASSLETTRSADTQYF. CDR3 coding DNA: TGTGCCAGCAGCTTAGAGACTACTAGGTCGGCAGATACGCAGTATTTT.

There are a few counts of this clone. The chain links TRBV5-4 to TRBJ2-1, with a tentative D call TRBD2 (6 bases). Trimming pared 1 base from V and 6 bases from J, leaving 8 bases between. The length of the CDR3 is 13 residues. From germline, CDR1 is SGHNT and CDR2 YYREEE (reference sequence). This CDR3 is CASSLTGGNEQFF. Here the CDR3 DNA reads TGTGCCAGCAGCTTGACCGGGGGCAATGAGCAGTTCTTC.

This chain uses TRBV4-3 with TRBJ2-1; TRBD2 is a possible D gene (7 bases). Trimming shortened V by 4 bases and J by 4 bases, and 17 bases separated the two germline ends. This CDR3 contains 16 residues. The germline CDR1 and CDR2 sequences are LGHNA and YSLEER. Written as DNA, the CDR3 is TGCGCCAGCAGCCCACGGGGGGCGGAACTATACAATGAGCAGTTCTTC. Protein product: CASSPRGAELYNEQFF.

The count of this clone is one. This CDR3 is CASSVSLSSYNEQFF. The CDR3 region has the DNA TGTGCCAGCAGCGTAAGCCTGAGCTCCTACAATGAGCAGTTCTTC. The chain is built from TRBV9 and TRBJ2-1; D unclear. V was trimmed by 1 base and J by 0 bases, leaving 8 bases between them. The length of the CDR3 is 15 residues. CDR1 and CDR2 (germline): SGDLS, YYNGEE.

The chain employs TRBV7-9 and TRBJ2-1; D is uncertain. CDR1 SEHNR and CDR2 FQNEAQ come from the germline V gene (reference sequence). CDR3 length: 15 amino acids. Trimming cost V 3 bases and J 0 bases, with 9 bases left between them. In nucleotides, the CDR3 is TGTGCCAGCAGCTTTGGAGCAAGCTCCTACAATGAGCAGTTCTTC. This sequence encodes CASSFGASSYNEQFF.

Here the CDR3 reads CASSEYSSGNTIYF. CDR3 sequence (DNA): TGTGCCAGCAGTGAGTACAGCTCTGGAAACACCATATATTTT. The chain links TRBV2 to TRBJ1-3; D gene unclear. This CDR3 contains 14 residues. Germline lookup yields CDR1 SNHLY and CDR2 FYNNEI. V was trimmed by 3 bases and J by 0 bases, leaving 6 bases between them.

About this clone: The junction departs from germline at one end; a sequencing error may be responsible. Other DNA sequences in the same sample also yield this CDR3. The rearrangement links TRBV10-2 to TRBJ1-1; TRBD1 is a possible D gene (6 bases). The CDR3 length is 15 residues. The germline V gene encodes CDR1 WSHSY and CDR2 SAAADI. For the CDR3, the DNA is TGCGCCAGCATGTGGGGGCTCTATGGGAACACTGAGGCTTTCTTT. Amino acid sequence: CASMWGLYGNTEAFF.

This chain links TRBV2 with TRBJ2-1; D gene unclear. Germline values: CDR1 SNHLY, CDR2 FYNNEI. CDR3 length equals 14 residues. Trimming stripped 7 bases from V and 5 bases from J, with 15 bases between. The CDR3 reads CASTLIRVDNEQFF. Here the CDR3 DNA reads TGTGCCAGCACCCTAATCCGGGTGGACAATGAGCAGTTCTTC.

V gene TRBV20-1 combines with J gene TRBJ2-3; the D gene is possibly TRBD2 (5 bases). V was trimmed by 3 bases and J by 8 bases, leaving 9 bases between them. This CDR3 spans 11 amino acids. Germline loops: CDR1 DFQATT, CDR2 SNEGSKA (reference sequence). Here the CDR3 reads CSASQGGTQYF. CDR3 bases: TGCAGTGCTAGCCAAGGAGGTACGCAGTATTTT.

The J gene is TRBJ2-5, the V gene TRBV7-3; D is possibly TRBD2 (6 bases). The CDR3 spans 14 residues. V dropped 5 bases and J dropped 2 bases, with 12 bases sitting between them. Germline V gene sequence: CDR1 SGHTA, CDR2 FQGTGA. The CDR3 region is CASSRRGLQETQYF. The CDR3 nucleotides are TGTGCCAGCAGCAGAAGAGGACTACAAGAGACCCAGTACTTC.

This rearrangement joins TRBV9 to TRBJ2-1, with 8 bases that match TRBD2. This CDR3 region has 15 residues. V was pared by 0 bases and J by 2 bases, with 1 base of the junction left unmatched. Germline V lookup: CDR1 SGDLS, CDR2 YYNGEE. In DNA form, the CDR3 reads TGTGCCAGCAGCGTAGTAGCGGGGACCTACAATGAGCAGTTCTTC. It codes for CASSVVAGTYNEQFF.

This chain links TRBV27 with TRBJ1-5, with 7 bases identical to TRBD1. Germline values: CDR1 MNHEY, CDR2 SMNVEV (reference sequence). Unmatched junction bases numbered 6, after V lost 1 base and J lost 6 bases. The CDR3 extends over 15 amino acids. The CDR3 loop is CASSLFGTVVQPQHF. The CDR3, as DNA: TGTGCCAGCAGTTTATTTGGGACAGTGGTTCAGCCCCAGCATTTT.

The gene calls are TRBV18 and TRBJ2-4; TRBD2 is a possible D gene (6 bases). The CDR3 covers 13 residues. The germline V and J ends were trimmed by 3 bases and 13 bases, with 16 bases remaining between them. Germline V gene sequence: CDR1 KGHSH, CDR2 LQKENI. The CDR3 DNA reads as TGTGCCAGCTCACCTACGGGGGAGCCATCCCAGTACTTC. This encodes CASSPTGEPSQYF.

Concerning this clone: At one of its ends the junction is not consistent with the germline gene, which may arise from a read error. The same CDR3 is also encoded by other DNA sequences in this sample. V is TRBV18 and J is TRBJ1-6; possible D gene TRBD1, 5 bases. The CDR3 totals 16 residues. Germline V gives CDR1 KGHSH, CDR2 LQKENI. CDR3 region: CASSIQEGSYNSPLHF. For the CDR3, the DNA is TGTGCCAGCTCAATACAGGAGGGGTCCTATAATTCCCCCCTCCACTTT.